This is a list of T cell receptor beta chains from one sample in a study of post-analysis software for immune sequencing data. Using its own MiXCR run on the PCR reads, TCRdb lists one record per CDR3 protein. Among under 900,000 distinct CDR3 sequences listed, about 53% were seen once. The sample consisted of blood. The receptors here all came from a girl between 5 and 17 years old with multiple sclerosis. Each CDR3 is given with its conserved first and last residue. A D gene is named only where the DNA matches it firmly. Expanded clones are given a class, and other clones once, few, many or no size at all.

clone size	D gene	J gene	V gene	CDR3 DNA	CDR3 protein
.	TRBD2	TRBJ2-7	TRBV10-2	TGCGCCAGCAGTCTAGCGGGACAGGAGCAGTACTTC	CASSLAGQEQYF
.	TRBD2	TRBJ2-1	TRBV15	TGTGCCACCAGCAGAGATCACCTAGCGGGACTCTTCTCCTACAATGAGCAGTTCTTC	CATSRDHLAGLFSYNEQFF
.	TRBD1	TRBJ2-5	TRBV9	TGTGCCAGCAGCGATGGGACAGGGGGTGTATCAGGGACCCAGTACTTC	CASSDGTGGVSGTQYF
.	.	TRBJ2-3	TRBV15	TGTGCCACCAGCAGAGCCGGTAGGACTACAGATACGCAGTATTTT	CATSRAGRTTDTQYF
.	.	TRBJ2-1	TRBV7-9	TGTGCCGACGGCGGCAATGAGCAGTTCTTC	CADGGNEQFF
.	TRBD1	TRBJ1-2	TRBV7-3	TGTGCCAGCAGCAGGACAGGGTACTATGGCTACACCTTC	CASSRTGYYGYTF
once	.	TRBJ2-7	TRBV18	TGTCCCAGCTCACGGGGTTCGGGAACCTACGAGCAGTACTTC	CPSSRGSGTYEQYF
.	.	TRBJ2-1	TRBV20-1	TGCGGCTCCGGGGGCGGGACCTACAATGAGCAGTTCTTC	CGSGGGTYNEQFF
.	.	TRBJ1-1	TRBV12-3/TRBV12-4	TGTGCCAGCAGTGGACGGACCTTTTCGAACACTGAAGCTTTCTTT	CASSGRTFSNTEAFF
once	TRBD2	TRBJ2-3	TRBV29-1	TGCAGCGTTGGCGGTCTAGCGGGAGGGTCTTTGACAGATACGCAGTATTTT	CSVGGLAGGSLTDTQYF
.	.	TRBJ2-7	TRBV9	TGTGCCAGCAGCGTAGGGGCGGTCAGCTCCTACGAGCAGTACTTC	CASSVGAVSSYEQYF
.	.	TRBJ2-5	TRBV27	TGTGCCAGCTCTAAACTGGCCACTCGGGAGACCCAGTACTTC	CASSKLATRETQYF
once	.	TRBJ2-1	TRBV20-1	TGCAGTGCTCCCCTAGGGACACGGTCGAGGAATGAGCAGTTCTTC	CSAPLGTRSRNEQFF
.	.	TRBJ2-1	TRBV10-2	TGCGCCAGTAAACCGGCGGGGGCTTCCTACAATGAGCAGTTCTTC	CASKPAGASYNEQFF
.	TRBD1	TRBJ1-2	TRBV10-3	TGTGCCAACCAGGACAGGGGACGGGGCTACACCTTC	CANQDRGRGYTF
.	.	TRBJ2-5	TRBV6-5	TGTGCCAGCAGAGGGGGCCTGGGCGGGAGCTTAGAGACCCAGTACTTC	CASRGGLGGSLETQYF
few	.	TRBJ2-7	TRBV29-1	TGCAGCGTTGGGCAGGACAAGTACGAGCAGTACTTC	CSVGQDKYEQYF
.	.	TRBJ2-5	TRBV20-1	TGCAGTGCTACACGAACCGGGAGACAAGAGACCCAGTACTTC	CSATRTGRQETQYF
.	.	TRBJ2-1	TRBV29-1	TGCAGCGTTCTAAACTCCACGACGATCTCCTACAATGAGCAGTTCTTC	CSVLNSTTISYNEQFF
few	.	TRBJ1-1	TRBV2	TGTGCCAGCAGTACCGGGCCTCCGACTGAAGCTTTCTTT	CASSTGPPTEAFF
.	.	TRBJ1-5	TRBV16	TGTGCCAGCAGCCATGACGGGTCAGGCAATCAGCCCCAGCATTTT	CASSHDGSGNQPQHF
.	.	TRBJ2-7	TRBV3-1	TGTGCCAGCACCCGTGAGAGGGCTTCCTACGAGCAGTACTTC	CASTRERASYEQYF
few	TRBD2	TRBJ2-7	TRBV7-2	TGTGCCAGCAGCTTATTGTTCGGGGACTATCAACCGTACGAGCAGTACTTC	CASSLLFGDYQPYEQYF
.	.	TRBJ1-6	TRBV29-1	TGCAGCGTTGACTGGGGGTTGAATTCACCCCTCCACTTT	CSVDWGLNSPLHF
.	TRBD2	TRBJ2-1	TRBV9	TGTGCCAGCAGCTCGGGACTAGCCAATGAGCAGTTCTTC	CASSSGLANEQFF
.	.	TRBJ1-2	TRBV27	TGTGCCACTGGAGGAGAGGGCTTATTCTATGGCTACACCTTC	CATGGEGLFYGYTF
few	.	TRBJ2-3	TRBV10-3	TGTGCCATCAGTGAGGAGCAGAGCACAGATACGCAGTATTTT	CAISEEQSTDTQYF
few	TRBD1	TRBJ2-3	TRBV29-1	TGCAGCGTAGGACAGGTGAACACGGATACGCAGTATTTT	CSVGQVNTDTQYF
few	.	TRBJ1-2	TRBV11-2	TGTGCCAGCAGCCCCTCCCCCCGCGGCTACACCTTC	CASSPSPRGYTF
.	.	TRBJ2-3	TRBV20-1	TGCAGTGACGCGGGACCTGGAACAGATACGCAGTATTTT	CSDAGPGTDTQYF
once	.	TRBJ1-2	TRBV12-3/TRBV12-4	TGTGCCAGCAGCTCGGGGCCCTACGGCGGCTACACCTTC	CASSSGPYGGYTF
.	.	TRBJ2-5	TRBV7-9	TGTGCCAGCAGCTTATGGGGTGGCCAAGAGACCCAGTACTTC	CASSLWGGQETQYF
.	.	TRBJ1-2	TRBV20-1	TGCAGTGCTAGAGATCAGGAGGGGATGGACGGCTACACCTTC	CSARDQEGMDGYTF
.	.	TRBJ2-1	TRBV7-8	TGTGCCAGCAGCTTCGGACCCTGGAGCTCCTACAATGAGCAGTTCTTC	CASSFGPWSSYNEQFF
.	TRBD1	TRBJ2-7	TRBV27	TGTGCCAGCAGTTTGCCAGGGGGCTACTACGAGCAGTACTTC	CASSLPGGYYEQYF
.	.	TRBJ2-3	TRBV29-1	TGCAGCGCCCGTGCAGGGTTAGATACGCAGTATTTT	CSARAGLDTQYF
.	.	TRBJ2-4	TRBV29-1	TGCAGCGTTGAAGTGAGGCAGGGGATAGCCAAAAACATTCAGTACTTC	CSVEVRQGIAKNIQYF
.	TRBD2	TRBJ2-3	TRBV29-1	TGCAGCGCCAAGCTCCAGCGGGGAAGCACAGATACGCAGTATTTT	CSAKLQRGSTDTQYF
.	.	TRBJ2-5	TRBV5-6	TGTGCCAGCAGATTCGGCGCCAAAGAGACCCAGTACTTC	CASRFGAKETQYF